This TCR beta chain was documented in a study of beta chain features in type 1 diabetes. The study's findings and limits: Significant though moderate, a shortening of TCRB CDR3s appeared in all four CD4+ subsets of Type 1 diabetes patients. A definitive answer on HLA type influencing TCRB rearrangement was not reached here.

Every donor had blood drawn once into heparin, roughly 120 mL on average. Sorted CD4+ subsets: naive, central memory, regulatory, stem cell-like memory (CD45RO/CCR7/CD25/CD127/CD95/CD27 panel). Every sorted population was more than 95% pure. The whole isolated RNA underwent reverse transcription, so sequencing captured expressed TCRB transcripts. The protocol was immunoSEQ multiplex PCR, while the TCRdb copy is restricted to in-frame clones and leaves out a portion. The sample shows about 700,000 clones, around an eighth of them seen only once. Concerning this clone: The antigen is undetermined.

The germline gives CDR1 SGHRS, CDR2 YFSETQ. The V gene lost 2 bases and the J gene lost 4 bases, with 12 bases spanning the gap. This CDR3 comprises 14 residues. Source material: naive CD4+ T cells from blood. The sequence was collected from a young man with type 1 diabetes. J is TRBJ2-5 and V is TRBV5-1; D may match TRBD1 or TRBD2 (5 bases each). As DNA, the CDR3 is TGCGCCAGCAGCTTTCAGGGAGCCGGAGAGACCCAGTACTTC. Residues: CASSFQGAGETQYF.